This T cell receptor (beta chain) appears in the sequencing data of a study of cytomegalovirus exposure and HLA in healthy donors. Study-wide results and caveats: TCR beta chains numbering more than 150 were designated cytomegalovirus-associated.

A remark on this clone: Its antigen is undetermined.

The repertoire was sequenced with immunoSEQ multiplex PCR; TCRdb's copy has only in-frame clones and lacks some. The sample includes hundreds of thousands of clones, 70% to 90% seen only once; the top ten take over 0.75%. The CDR3 consists of 14 residues. Between the trimmed V and J ends, which lost 6 bases and 0 bases, there was a span of 6 bases. Germline V lookup: CDR1 MNHNY, CDR2 SVGAGI (reference sequence). The rearrangement joins TRBV6-6 to TRBJ2-6; D perhaps matches TRBD2 (6 bases). Sequencing used PBMCs. The origin of this receptor is a woman between 18 and 29 years old in good health and CMV-seronegative. Here the CDR3 DNA reads TGTGCCAGCAGGGGACTCTCTGGGGCCAACGTCCTGACTTTC. Its protein product is CASRGLSGANVLTF.